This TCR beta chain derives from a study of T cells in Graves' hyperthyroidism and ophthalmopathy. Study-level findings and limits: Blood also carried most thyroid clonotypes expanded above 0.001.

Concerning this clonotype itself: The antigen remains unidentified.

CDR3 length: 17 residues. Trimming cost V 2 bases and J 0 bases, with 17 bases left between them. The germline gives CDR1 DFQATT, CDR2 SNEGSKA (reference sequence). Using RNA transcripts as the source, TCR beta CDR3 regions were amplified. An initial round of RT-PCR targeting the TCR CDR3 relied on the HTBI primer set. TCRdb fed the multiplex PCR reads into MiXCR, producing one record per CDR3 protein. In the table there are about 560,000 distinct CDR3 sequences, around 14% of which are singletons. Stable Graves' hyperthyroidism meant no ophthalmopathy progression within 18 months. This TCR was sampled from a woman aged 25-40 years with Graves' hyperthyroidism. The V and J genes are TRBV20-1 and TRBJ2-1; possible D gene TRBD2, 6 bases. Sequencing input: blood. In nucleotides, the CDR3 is TGCAGTGCTAGACTTGGGTTCCTAGCGAGCTCCTACAATGAGCAGTTCTTC. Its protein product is CSARLGFLASSYNEQFF.